The clone carrying this T cell receptor beta chain was seen at least ten times. The antigen remains undetermined. CDR1 is LNHNV, CDR2 YYDKDF, per germline (reference sequence). Trimming removed 2 bases from V and 2 bases from J, with 12 bases in between. The CDR3 is made up of 15 amino acids. TCR beta CDR3 regions were amplified from RNA transcripts. With the HTBI primer set, the TCR CDR3 went through a first round of RT-PCR. One entry per CDR3 protein, called by TCRdb with MiXCR from the multiplex PCR reads. The sample holds roughly 290,000 distinct CDR3 sequences, roughly 13% seen once. The record originates from a study of T cells in Graves' hyperthyroidism and ophthalmopathy. Overall study findings and caveats: Ophthalmopathy cases were set apart from stable hyperthyroidism by a 13 V-J model.

Exclusion of patients followed from uncontrolled infection, other autoimmune disease, pregnancy or lactation. Diagnosing involved the use of clinical symptoms, serum thyroxine and TRAb, thyroid ultrasound and orbital computed tomography. PBMCs stemmed from 10 ml fresh peripheral blood. The sample consisted of blood. The sequence derives from a woman in her thirties or forties with Graves' hyperthyroidism. The gene calls are TRBV15 and TRBJ1-1; no clear D. In nucleotides, the CDR3 is TGTGCCACCAGCAGAACCTCAGAACTTAACACTGAAGCTTTCTTT. This translates into CATSRTSELNTEAFF.